These T cell receptor beta chains were read from a single sample in a study of T cell responses to AZD1222 COVID-19 vaccine. The assay was immunoSEQ multiplex PCR, and TCRdb's table has in-frame clones only and misses some. Of more than 95,000 clones in the sample, 75% to 90% were seen once. The source material was peripheral blood, sampled on day 0 of AZD1222 vaccination. Every receptor here comes from an adult in good health. Each CDR3 is given with its conserved first and last residue. D genes are given only for firm matches. Clone size is stated in some rows and not others, as once, few, many or a class when expanded.

TRBV30,TRBJ2-7,NA,NA,CAFQSPYEQYF,TGTGCCTTCCAAAGTCCATACGAGCAGTACTTC
TRBV5-1,TRBJ2-3,NA,TRBD2,CASSAGLAGMDTQYF,TGCGCCAGCAGCGCCGGACTAGCGGGAATGGATACGCAGTATTTT
TRBV7-2,TRBJ1-5,NA,NA,CASSSGVNQPQHF,TGTGCCAGCAGCTCAGGGGTAAATCAGCCCCAGCATTTT
TRBV28,TRBJ2-7,NA,NA,CASSQPPWGYEQYF,TGTGCCAGCAGCCAACCCCCCTGGGGCTACGAGCAGTACTTC
TRBV24-1,TRBJ2-1,NA,TRBD2,CATSDPGTSGSNEQFF,TGTGCCACCAGTGATCCAGGGACTAGCGGGAGCAATGAGCAGTTCTTC
TRBV5-1,TRBJ2-7,NA,NA,CASSLGWSGYEQYF,TGCGCCAGCAGCTTGGGCTGGAGTGGATACGAGCAGTACTTC
TRBV9,TRBJ1-5,NA,TRBD1,CASSTGTGIYQPQHF,TGTGCCAGCAGTACCGGGACAGGGATATATCAGCCCCAGCATTTT
TRBV3-1/TRBV3-2,TRBJ2-3,NA,TRBD2,CASSPSGGTDTQYF,TGTGCCAGCAGCCCTAGCGGAGGCACAGATACGCAGTATTTT
TRBV19,TRBJ2-7,once,NA,CASTPGAVGRGEQYF,TGTGCCAGTACCCCTGGGGCAGTGGGCCGTGGGGAGCAGTACTTC
TRBV5-3,TRBJ2-6,NA,TRBD2,CARSLAPAGGGSGANVLTF,TGTGCCAGAAGCTTGGCTCCCGCCGGGGGAGGGTCTGGGGCCAACGTCCTGACTTTC
TRBV18,TRBJ2-5,NA,NA,CASSPLGGRETQYF,TGTGCCAGCTCACCATTGGGGGGCCGAGAGACCCAGTACTTC
TRBV15,TRBJ2-7,NA,NA,CATSSSRSGRGSYEQYF,TGTGCCACCTCATCCAGCCGTAGCGGAAGGGGGTCCTACGAGCAGTACTTC
TRBV28,TRBJ2-3,NA,NA,CASSSPLSTDTQYF,TGTGCCAGCAGTTCCCCGTTAAGCACAGATACGCAGTATTTT
TRBV4-3,TRBJ2-3,NA,TRBD2,CASSPGTSGNTQYF,TGCGCCAGCAGCCCCGGGACTAGCGGGAATACGCAGTATTTT
TRBV12-3/TRBV12-4,TRBJ1-6,NA,NA,CASSKGSNSPLHF,TGTGCCAGCAGTAAGGGGTCGAATTCACCCCTCCACTTT
TRBV27,TRBJ2-2,NA,TRBD2,CASRDRGLAVPGELFF,TGTGCCAGCAGAGACAGGGGACTAGCGGTCCCCGGGGAGCTGTTTTTT
TRBV28,TRBJ2-7,NA,NA,CASSLTATGNYEQYF,TGTGCCAGCAGTTTAACGGCCACAGGTAACTACGAGCAGTACTTC
TRBV3-1/TRBV3-2,TRBJ1-2,NA,NA,CASSHRNARYGYTF,TGTGCCAGCAGCCATCGCAATGCCCGTTATGGCTACACCTTC
TRBV28,TRBJ1-3,NA,NA,CASSFPGTFSGNTIYF,TGTGCCAGCAGTTTCCCCGGGACGTTCTCTGGAAACACCATATATTTT
TRBV15,TRBJ1-4,NA,TRBD1,CATSRDPQGGPSTNEKLFF,TGTGCCACCAGCAGAGATCCCCAGGGGGGACCTTCTACTAATGAAAAACTGTTTTTT
TRBV15,TRBJ2-5,NA,TRBD1,CATSRVYVGRGETQYF,TGTGCCACCAGCAGAGTTTATGTGGGCAGGGGGGAGACCCAGTACTTC
TRBV5-4,TRBJ1-1,NA,NA,CATIGPASRGMNTEAFF,TGTGCCACGATCGGGCCGGCTTCAAGGGGCATGAACACTGAAGCTTTCTTT
TRBV4-3,TRBJ2-3,NA,NA,CASSQVAGSTDTQYF,TGCGCCAGCAGCCAAGTGGCAGGGAGCACAGATACGCAGTATTTT
TRBV29-1,TRBJ1-3,NA,NA,CSVRDSGNTIYF,TGCAGCGTACGGGACTCTGGAAACACCATATATTTT
TRBV5-5,TRBJ2-7,NA,NA,CASSRAGQLPYEQYF,TGTGCCAGCAGCCGCGCTGGACAGCTGCCCTACGAGCAGTACTTC
TRBV7-6,TRBJ2-7,once,TRBD1,CASSQRQGAGYEQYF,TGTGCCAGCAGCCAAAGACAGGGGGCTGGTTACGAGCAGTACTTC
TRBV19,TRBJ2-5,once,NA,CASTPRGRGGLETQYF,TGTGCCAGTACCCCGAGGGGCAGGGGGGGCCTGGAGACCCAGTACTTC
TRBV14,TRBJ2-7,NA,NA,CASSPFVAGRSYEQYF,TGTGCCAGCAGCCCCTTTGTGGCAGGGAGGTCCTACGAGCAGTACTTC
TRBV6-5,TRBJ2-2,NA,NA,CASTALGTGELFF,TGTGCCAGTACTGCTCTGGGCACCGGGGAGCTGTTTTTT
TRBV6-2/TRBV6-3,TRBJ1-2,NA,NA,CASSPRDPYGYTF,TGTGCCAGCAGCCCCCGGGACCCATATGGCTACACCTTC
TRBV19,TRBJ2-7,NA,TRBD2,CASRSRAGGLYEQYF,TGTGCCAGTAGATCTAGAGCGGGGGGACTGTACGAGCAGTACTTC
TRBV5-6,TRBJ1-2,once,TRBD1,CASSSPDRRYGYTF,TGTGCCAGCAGCTCGCCGGACAGGCGCTATGGCTACACCTTC
TRBV11-2,TRBJ2-1,NA,TRBD2,CASSLTSSGRPINEQFF,TGTGCCAGCAGCTTAACGAGTAGCGGGAGGCCAATCAATGAGCAGTTCTTC
TRBV28,TRBJ2-5,NA,NA,CASSSPQSKTQYF,TGTGCCAGCAGTTCCCCACAAAGTAAGACCCAGTACTTC
TRBV28,TRBJ2-2,NA,NA,CASGLLGHEDTGELFF,TGTGCCAGCGGCCTCCTGGGGCACGAGGACACCGGGGAGCTGTTTTTT
TRBV7-2,TRBJ2-7,NA,TRBD2,CASSAGLAGGHEQYF,TGTGCCAGCAGCGCGGGACTAGCGGGAGGGCATGAGCAGTACTTC
TRBV30,TRBJ2-7,NA,NA,CAWSVLAGEQYF,TGTGCCTGGAGTGTATTGGCGGGTGAGCAGTACTTC
TRBV7-2,TRBJ1-6,NA,TRBD1,CASSLQGQGVSPLHF,TGTGCCAGCAGCTTACAGGGACAGGGAGTTTCACCCCTCCACTTT
TRBV27,TRBJ1-2,NA,NA,CASSPGRVNYGYTF,TGTGCCAGCAGTCCTGGCCGAGTCAACTATGGCTACACCTTC
TRBV7-3,TRBJ2-3,NA,TRBD2,CASSFVAGLDTQYF,TGTGCCAGCAGCTTTGTAGCGGGGTTAGATACGCAGTATTTT
TRBV9,TRBJ2-1,NA,TRBD2,CASSGPSGNLYNEQFF,TGTGCCAGCAGCGGACCTAGCGGGAACCTCTACAATGAGCAGTTCTTC
TRBV6-2/TRBV6-3,TRBJ1-6,NA,NA,CASRYLTGLAPLHF,TGTGCCAGCAGGTACCTCACAGGGTTGGCACCCCTCCACTTT
TRBV7-2,TRBJ1-3,once,NA,CASSQDRFAGNTIYF,TGTGCCAGCAGCCAAGACAGATTCGCTGGAAACACCATATATTTT
TRBV28,TRBJ2-6,NA,NA,CASTRGGVSGANVLTF,TGTGCCAGCACCCGAGGGGGGGTCTCTGGGGCCAACGTCCTGACTTTC
TRBV19,TRBJ1-1,NA,NA,CASSSSQPGRGTEAFF,TGTGCCAGTAGTTCATCACAACCAGGGAGGGGGACTGAAGCTTTCTTT
TRBV27,TRBJ2-2,NA,NA,CASSLSRAGGELFF,TGTGCCAGCAGTTTAAGCAGGGCGGGCGGGGAGCTGTTTTTT
TRBV3-1/TRBV3-2,TRBJ1-6,NA,NA,CASSRGGRLDSPLHF,TGTGCCAGCAGCCGAGGGGGACGGCTGGATTCACCCCTCCACTTT
TRBV10-1,TRBJ2-1,NA,TRBD2,CASSACTSDHEQFF,TGCGCCAGCAGTGCATGTACTAGCGACCATGAGCAGTTCTTC
TRBV5-1,TRBJ2-3,NA,NA,CASSGGRLLTGDTQYF,TGCGCCAGCAGCGGGGGGAGACTACTAACAGGAGATACGCAGTATTTT
TRBV29-1,TRBJ2-5,NA,TRBD2,CSVATSGRPPGETQYF,TGCAGCGTTGCGACTAGCGGGCGACCTCCGGGGGAGACCCAGTACTTC
TRBV28,TRBJ1-4,NA,NA,CASSLSSATSNEKLFF,TGTGCCAGCAGTTTATCTTCGGCTACCTCGAATGAAAAACTGTTTTTT
TRBV9,TRBJ2-1,NA,TRBD2,CASSVEVRREGNEQFF,TGTGCCAGCAGCGTAGAGGTACGGCGGGAGGGCAATGAGCAGTTCTTC